The entry below describes one T cell receptor beta chain. Its antigen remains unidentified. This CDR3 spans 17 amino acids. V lost 5 bases and J lost 1; bases outside the gene matches: 11. Germline CDR1 MGHRA, CDR2 YSYEKL. This sample stems from a study of cytomegalovirus exposure and HLA in healthy donors. Study-wide findings and caveats: Cytomegalovirus-associated status was assigned to about 170 TCR beta chains. Productive status was seen about 90% or about 30% of the time for most TCR beta V segments in an earlier analysis.

The PCR had 60 Vbeta and 13 Jbeta primers. Generated by immunoSEQ multiplex PCR, the TCRdb table keeps only in-frame clones and is missing some. This repertoire shows about 160,000 clones, about 85% found once; its top ten account for about 2.1%. The rearrangement joins TRBV4-1 to TRBJ1-1; 9 nucleotides agree with TRBD1. The TCR comes from a man between 18 and 35 years old in good health and CMV-seropositive. Material for sequencing was PBMCs. The CDR3 nucleotides read TGCGCCAGCAGCATGACTCCGACAGGGGGAGGGAACACTGAAGCTTTCTTT. Translated: CASSMTPTGGGNTEAFF.